The clone carrying this T cell receptor (beta chain) occurred many times. Its antigen is currently unknown. Clones were read by immunoSEQ multiplex PCR, and TCRdb kept only the in-frame ones, dropping some. The table records some 660,000 clones, more than 70% of them present only once. This specimen belongs to a study of shared clonotypes between healthy human individuals. Study as a whole: The cohort comprised a couple of women and a few men. Their ages spanned 18 to 49 years.

Study-wide findings and caveats: The naive CD4 repertoires of a few donors were compared, and approximately 4.5% of clonotypes were shared. A generally larger estimated richness was seen in naive subsets than in memory subsets. Limited genetic and exposure-history diversity came from having few donors.

CDR1 SGHRS and CDR2 YFSETQ come from the germline V gene. The CDR3 loop spans 13 amino acids. Trimming stripped 5 bases from V and 5 bases from J, with 14 bases between. The sequence came from a woman aged 25 to 39 in good health. Sample: memory CD4+ T cells sorted from blood. Subset in this sample: CD45RA-negative fraction. V usage is TRBV5-1 and J usage is TRBJ2-7; D unresolved. CDR3 protein: CASSLSLRHEQYF. The DNA for the CDR3 is TGCGCCAGCAGTCTTTCCCTACGGCACGAGCAGTACTTC. The whole variable domain, filled in from reference TRBV5-1 and TRBJ2-7, reads KAGVTQTPRYLIKTRGQQVTLSCSPISGHRSVSWYQQTPGQGLQFLFEYFSETQRNKGNFPGRFSGRQFSNSRSEMNVSTLELGDSALYLCASSLSLRHEQYFGPGTRLTVT.